This TCR beta chain was captured by sequencing in a study of identical twins. TCRdb re-analysed the 5' RACE reads in MiXCR, keeping a single row per CDR3 protein. The data show a few hundred thousand distinct CDR3 sequences, 20% to 25% seen once. Germline V gene lookup returns CDR1 SGHRS and CDR2 YFSETQ. V was pared by 5 bases and J by 0 bases, with 6 bases between. The CDR3 has 13 residues. These same records also appear under a second study, on T cells expressing NK-cell markers.

Material: CD4+ T cells sorted from blood. This sequence joins TRBV5-1 and TRBJ1-5; D ambiguous. The clonotype originates from a woman aged 18-30 years in good health. CDR3 in amino acids: CASRQDSNQPQHF. The CDR3 coding sequence is TGCGCCAGCAGGCAGGATAGCAATCAGCCCCAGCATTTT.